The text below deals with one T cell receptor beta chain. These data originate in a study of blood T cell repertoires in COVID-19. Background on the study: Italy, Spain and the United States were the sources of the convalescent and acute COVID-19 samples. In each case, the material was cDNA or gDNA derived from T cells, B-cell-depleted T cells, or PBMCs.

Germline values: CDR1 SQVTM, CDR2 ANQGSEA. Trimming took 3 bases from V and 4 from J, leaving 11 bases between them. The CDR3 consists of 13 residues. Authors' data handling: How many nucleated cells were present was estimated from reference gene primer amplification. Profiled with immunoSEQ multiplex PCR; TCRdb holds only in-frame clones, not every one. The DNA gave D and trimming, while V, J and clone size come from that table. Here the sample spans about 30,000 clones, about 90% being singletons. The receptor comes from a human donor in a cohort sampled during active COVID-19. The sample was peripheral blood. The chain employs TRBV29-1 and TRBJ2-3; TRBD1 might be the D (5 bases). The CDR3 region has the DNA TGCAGCGTTGAGGGGCAGTTCCCAGATACGCAGTATTTT. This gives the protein CSVEGQFPDTQYF.